In this sample, the clone carrying this TCR beta chain turned up many times. Its target is not known. This specimen belongs to a study of T cell repertoires in cytomegalovirus infection. About the research overall: The public TCR beta signatures pointed to both CMV infection and matching HLA type. General study points: Across the ex vivo response, the dominant clonotypes were HLA-C-restricted CMV-specific TCR beta clonotypes. Adding up the frequency of public TCR beta families identified people who carried CMV plus the relevant HLA.

The germline V gene encodes CDR1 SGHTA and CDR2 FQGNSA. This CDR3 is 12 amino acids long. Trimming took off 5 bases at V and 5 bases at J, with 7 bases between the two ends. Each CDR3 protein is one row after TCRdb ran MiXCR on the reads. The sample consists of 150,000 to 200,000 distinct CDR3 sequences, more than 9% of them appearing once. The receptor was derived from a human donor in good health (CMV status not recorded). Some clones in this sample may be carry-over from other donors' samples. Sequencing was carried out using PBMCs. This chain connects TRBV7-2 to TRBJ2-1; D call uncertain. CDR3 amino acids: CASSHANNEQFF. CDR3 sequence (DNA): TGTGCCAGCAGCCACGCGAACAATGAGCAGTTCTTC.